This T cell receptor (beta chain) derives from a study of PD-L1 blockade in urothelial cancer. Study-level results: The study found that durable-benefit patients expanded tumor-associated blood clones more at 3 weeks.

CDR1 SGHVS and CDR2 FQNEAQ come from the germline V gene. The CDR3 loop spans 17 amino acids. V dropped 0 bases and J dropped 5; count of bases not matched to a gene: 8. The table came from immunoSEQ multiplex PCR; TCRdb's copy has only in-frame clones and leaves some out. This table holds 50,000 to 55,000 clones, approximately 77% found once. This clone came up once. Its antigen is unknown. Here the sequenced sample was PBMCs, taken around atezolizumab (anti-PD-L1) treatment. The rearrangement links TRBV7-8 to TRBJ2-5; 11 bases agree with TRBD2. The sequence was obtained from a man aged 70 or older with urothelial cancer. CDR3 sequence reads: CASSLARASGRKETQYF. The DNA for the CDR3 is TGTGCCAGCAGCTTAGCGAGGGCTAGCGGGAGGAAGGAGACCCAGTACTTC. Full variable domain (outside the CDR3, taken from reference TRBV7-8 and TRBJ2-5): GAGVSQSPRYKVAKRGQDVALRCDPISGHVSLFWYQQALGQGPEFLTYFQNEAQLDKSGLPSDRFFAERPEGSVSTLKIQRTQQEDSAVYLCASSLARASGRKETQYFGPGTRLLVL.